The rows below give T cell receptor beta chains drawn from one sample of a study of T cells in Graves' hyperthyroidism and ophthalmopathy. MiXCR, applied by TCRdb to the multiplex PCR reads, yields one record per CDR3 protein. The sample gives 490,000 or so distinct CDR3 sequences, just under 20% of which show up once; 40% to 50% is in the top ten. Input material: blood. All receptors come from a man aged 40-55 years with Graves' ophthalmopathy. The CDR3 runs from the conserved cysteine through the conserved F or W. The D gene is left open where the match is weak. A clone size is listed for some rows: how often the clone was seen (once, few, many), or a class if it is expanded.

CASSPYSQGGETQYF	TGCGCCAGCAGCCCCTACTCCCAGGGAGGAGAGACCCAGTACTTC	TRBV5-1	.	.	TRBJ2-5
CASKEGQGYNYGYTF	TGTGCCAGCAAGGAGGGACAGGGATATAACTATGGCTACACCTTC	TRBV6-1	TRBD1	.	TRBJ1-2
CASSLGTGREKLFF	TGTGCCAGCAGCTTAGGGACAGGGAGGGAAAAACTGTTTTTT	TRBV7-9	TRBD1	once	TRBJ1-4
CASSPSGGALADTQYF	TGTGCCAGCAGCCCAAGCGGGGGGGCCCTCGCAGATACGCAGTATTTT	TRBV12-3/TRBV12-4	TRBD2	.	TRBJ2-3
CAWSVKGGNQPQHF	TGTGCCTGGAGTGTTAAAGGAGGCAATCAGCCCCAGCATTTT	TRBV30	.	many	TRBJ1-5
CSVDRGGTNYGYTF	TGCAGCGTTGATAGGGGGGGAACCAACTATGGCTACACCTTC	TRBV29-1	.	few	TRBJ1-2
CSVNAGVFNEQFF	TGCAGCGTTAATGCGGGAGTTTTCAATGAGCAGTTCTTC	TRBV29-1	TRBD2	.	TRBJ2-1
CASSPRRTSGKRGAGELFF	TGTGCCAGCAGCCCGCGAAGGACTAGCGGGAAAAGGGGTGCCGGGGAGCTGTTTTTT	TRBV7-9	TRBD2	.	TRBJ2-2
CASISGGAYTQYF	TGTGCCAGCATTAGCGGGGGGGCTTATACGCAGTATTTT	TRBV2	TRBD2	.	TRBJ2-3
CAIRPVGETQYF	TGTGCCATCCGCCCGGTGGGGGAGACCCAGTACTTC	TRBV10-3	.	.	TRBJ2-5
CASSSLGQANTEAFF	TGTGCCAGCAGCTCCCTCGGACAGGCGAACACTGAAGCTTTCTTT	TRBV7-9	TRBD1	many	TRBJ1-1
CASSLEEVHTKNYGYTF	TGCGCCAGCAGCTTGGAAGAAGTTCACACCAAAAACTATGGCTACACCTTC	TRBV5-1	.	few	TRBJ1-2
CASSPYGTAETQYF	TGTGCCAGCTCACCATATGGGACGGCAGAGACCCAGTACTTC	TRBV18	.	once	TRBJ2-5
CASSPYGGDIQYF	TGTGCCAGCAGCCCCTACGGAGGGGACATTCAGTACTTC	TRBV9	.	.	TRBJ2-4
CASSFGGTSSEQFF	TGTGCCAGCAGCTTCGGGGGGACTAGCAGTGAGCAGTTCTTC	TRBV5-4	TRBD2	.	TRBJ2-1
CASSLPSRAGRGGYNEQFF	TGTGCCAGCAGCTTACCCTCTCGAGCGGGGAGGGGGGGATACAATGAGCAGTTCTTC	TRBV7-3	.	.	TRBJ2-1
CASRGPSNTGELFF	TGTGCCAGCAGGGGGCCCTCGAACACCGGGGAGCTGTTTTTT	TRBV7-2	.	few	TRBJ2-2